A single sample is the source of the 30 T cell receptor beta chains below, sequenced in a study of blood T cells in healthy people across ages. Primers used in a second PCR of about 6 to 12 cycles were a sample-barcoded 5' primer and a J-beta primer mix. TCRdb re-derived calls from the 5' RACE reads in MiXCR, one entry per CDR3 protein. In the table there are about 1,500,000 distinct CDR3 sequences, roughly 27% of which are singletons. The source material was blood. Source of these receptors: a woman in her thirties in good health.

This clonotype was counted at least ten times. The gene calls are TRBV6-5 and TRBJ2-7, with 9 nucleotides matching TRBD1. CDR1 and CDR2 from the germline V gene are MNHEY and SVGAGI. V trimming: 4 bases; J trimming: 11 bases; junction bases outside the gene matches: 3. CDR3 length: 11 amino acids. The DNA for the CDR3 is TGTGCCAGCAGTTCCAGGACAGGGGAGTACTTC. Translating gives CASSSRTGEYF.

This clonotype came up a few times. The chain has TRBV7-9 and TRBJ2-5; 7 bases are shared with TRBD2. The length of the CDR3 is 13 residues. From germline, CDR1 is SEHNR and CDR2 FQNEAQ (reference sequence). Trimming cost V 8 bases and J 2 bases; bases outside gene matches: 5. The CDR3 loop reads CASGSSGQETQYF. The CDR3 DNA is TGTGCCAGCGGATCTAGCGGACAAGAGACCCAGTACTTC.

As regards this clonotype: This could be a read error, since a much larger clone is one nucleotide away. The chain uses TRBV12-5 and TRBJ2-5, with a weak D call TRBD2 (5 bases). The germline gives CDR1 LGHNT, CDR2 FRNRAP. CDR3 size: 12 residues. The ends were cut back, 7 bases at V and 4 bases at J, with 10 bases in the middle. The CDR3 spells CASAPAGETQYF. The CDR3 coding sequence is TGTGCTAGTGCCCCGGCGGGAGAGACCCAGTACTTC. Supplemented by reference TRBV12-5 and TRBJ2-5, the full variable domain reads DARVTQTPRHKVTEMGQEVTMRCQPILGHNTVFWYRQTMMQGLELLAYFRNRAPLDDSGMPKDRFSAEMPDATLATLKIQPSEPRDSAVYFCASAPAGETQYFGPGTRLLVL.

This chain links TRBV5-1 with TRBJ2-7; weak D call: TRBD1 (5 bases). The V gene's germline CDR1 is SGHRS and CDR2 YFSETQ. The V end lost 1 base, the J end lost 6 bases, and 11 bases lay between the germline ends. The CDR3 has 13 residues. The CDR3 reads CASSLYRPSEQYF. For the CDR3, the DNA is TGCGCCAGCAGCTTGTACAGGCCCTCCGAGCAGTACTTC. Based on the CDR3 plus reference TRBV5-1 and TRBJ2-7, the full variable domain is KAGVTQTPRYLIKTRGQQVTLSCSPISGHRSVSWYQQTPGQGLQFLFEYFSETQRNKGNFPGRFSGRQFSNSRSEMNVSTLELGDSALYLCASSLYRPSEQYFGPGTRLTVT.

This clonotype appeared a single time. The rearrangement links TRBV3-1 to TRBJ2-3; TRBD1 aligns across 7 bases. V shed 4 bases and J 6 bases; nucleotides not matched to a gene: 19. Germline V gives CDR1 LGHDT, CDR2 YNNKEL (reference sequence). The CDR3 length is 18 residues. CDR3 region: CASSPYIRQGRQSDTQYF. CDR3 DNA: TGTGCCAGCAGCCCCTACATCAGACAGGGACGGCAATCGGATACGCAGTATTTT.

CDR3 sequence reads: CASSFAFYSNQPQHF. The DNA of the CDR3 is TGTGCCAGCAGTTTCGCATTCTATAGCAATCAGCCCCAGCATTTT. The chain combines TRBV28 with TRBJ1-5; the D is unclear. Germline lookup yields CDR1 MDHEN and CDR2 SYDVKM. The CDR3 totals 15 residues. V dropped 3 bases and J dropped 0 bases, with 9 bases sitting between them.

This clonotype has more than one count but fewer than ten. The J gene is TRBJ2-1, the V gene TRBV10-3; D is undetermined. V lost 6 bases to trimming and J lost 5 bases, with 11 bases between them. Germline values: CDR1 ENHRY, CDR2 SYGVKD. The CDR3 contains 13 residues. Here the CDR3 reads CAIRGSTDNEQFF. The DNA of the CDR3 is TGTGCCATCAGAGGGTCGACGGACAATGAGCAGTTCTTC.

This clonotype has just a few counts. CDR3 sequence reads: CSVRAPGGLAGVHHTDTQYF. CDR3 DNA: TGCAGTGTTAGGGCTCCGGGGGGACTAGCGGGAGTTCACCACACAGATACGCAGTATTTT. The chain employs TRBV20-1 and TRBJ2-3, with 14 bases fitting TRBD2. The CDR3 runs 20 residues. The V gene end was trimmed by 7 bases and the J gene end by 2 bases; junction bases not matched to a gene: 20. Germline V gives CDR1 DFQATT, CDR2 SNEGSKA (reference sequence).

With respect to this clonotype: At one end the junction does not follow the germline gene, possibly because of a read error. The DNA for the CDR3 is TGTGCCAGCAGCTCCACTAGCGGGAGGAGGAACAAAGAGCAGTTCTTC. It specifies CASSSTSGRRNKEQFF. The V call is TRBV11-2, the J call TRBJ2-1; 12 nucleotides align to TRBD2. Germline CDR1 SGHAT, CDR2 FQNNGV. The CDR3 has 16 amino acids.

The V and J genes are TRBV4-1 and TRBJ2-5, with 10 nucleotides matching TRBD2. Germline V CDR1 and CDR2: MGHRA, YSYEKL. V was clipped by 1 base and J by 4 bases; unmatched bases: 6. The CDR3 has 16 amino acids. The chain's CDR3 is CASSQVQRGGSETQYF. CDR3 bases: TGCGCCAGCAGCCAAGTACAGCGGGGGGGGTCAGAGACCCAGTACTTC.

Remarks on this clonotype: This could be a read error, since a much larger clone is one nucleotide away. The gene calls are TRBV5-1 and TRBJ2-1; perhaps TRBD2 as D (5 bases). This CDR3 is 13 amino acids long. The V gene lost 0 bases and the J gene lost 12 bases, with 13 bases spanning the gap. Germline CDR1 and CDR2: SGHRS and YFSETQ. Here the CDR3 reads CASSLAWGDGQFF. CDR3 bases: TGCGCCAGCAGCTTGGCCTGGGGAGACGGGCAGTTCTTC.

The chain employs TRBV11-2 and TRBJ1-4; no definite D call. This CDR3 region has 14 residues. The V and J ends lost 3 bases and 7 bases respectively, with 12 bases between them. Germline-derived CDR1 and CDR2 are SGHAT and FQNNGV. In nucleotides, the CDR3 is TGTGCCAGCAGCTTTTCCCGCTACGGTGAAAAACTGTTTTTT. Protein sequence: CASSFSRYGEKLFF. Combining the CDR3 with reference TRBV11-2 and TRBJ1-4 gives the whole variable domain EAGVAQSPRYKIIEKRQSVAFWCNPISGHATLYWYQQILGQGPKLLIQFQNNGVVDDSQLPKDRFSAERLKGVDSTLKIQPAKLEDSAVYLCASSFSRYGEKLFFGSGTQLSVL.

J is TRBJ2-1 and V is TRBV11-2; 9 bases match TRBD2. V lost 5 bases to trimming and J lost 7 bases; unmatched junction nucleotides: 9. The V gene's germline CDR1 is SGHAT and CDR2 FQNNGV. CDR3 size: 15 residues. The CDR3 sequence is CASSGSREGSNEQFF. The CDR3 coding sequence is TGTGCCAGCAGCGGGTCGCGGGAGGGCTCTAATGAGCAGTTCTTC.

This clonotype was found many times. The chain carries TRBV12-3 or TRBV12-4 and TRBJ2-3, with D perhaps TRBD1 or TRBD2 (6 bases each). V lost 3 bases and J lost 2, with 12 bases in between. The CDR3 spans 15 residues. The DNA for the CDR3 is TGTGCCAGCAGTTTGTGGGGGGCCTTCACAGATACGCAGTATTTT. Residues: CASSLWGAFTDTQYF.

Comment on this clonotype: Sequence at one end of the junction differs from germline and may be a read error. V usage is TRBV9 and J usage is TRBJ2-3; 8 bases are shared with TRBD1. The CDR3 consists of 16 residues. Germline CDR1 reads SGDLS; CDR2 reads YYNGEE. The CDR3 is CATSVQTGAGTDTQYF. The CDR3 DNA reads TGTGCCACCAGCGTCCAGACAGGGGCTGGCACAGATACGCAGTATTTT.

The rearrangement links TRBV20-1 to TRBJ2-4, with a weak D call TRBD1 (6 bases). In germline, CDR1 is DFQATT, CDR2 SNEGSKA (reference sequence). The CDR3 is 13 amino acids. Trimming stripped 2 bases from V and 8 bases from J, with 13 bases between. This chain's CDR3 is CSARQGPGDIQYF. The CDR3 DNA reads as TGCAGTGCTAGACAGGGGCCTGGGGACATTCAGTACTTC.

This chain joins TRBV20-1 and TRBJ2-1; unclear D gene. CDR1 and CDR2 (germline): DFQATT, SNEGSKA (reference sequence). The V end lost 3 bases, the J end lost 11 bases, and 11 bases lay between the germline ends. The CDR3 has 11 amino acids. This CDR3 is CSASPGLKQFF. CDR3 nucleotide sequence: TGCAGTGCTAGTCCCGGGCTAAAGCAGTTCTTC.

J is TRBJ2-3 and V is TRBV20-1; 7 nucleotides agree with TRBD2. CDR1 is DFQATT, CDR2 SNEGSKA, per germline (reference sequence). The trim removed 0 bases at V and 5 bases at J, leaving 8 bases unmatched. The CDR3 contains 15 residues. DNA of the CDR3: TGCAGTGCTAGAGATGGGGGGGGGAGAATAGATACGCAGTATTTT. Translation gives CSARDGGGRIDTQYF.

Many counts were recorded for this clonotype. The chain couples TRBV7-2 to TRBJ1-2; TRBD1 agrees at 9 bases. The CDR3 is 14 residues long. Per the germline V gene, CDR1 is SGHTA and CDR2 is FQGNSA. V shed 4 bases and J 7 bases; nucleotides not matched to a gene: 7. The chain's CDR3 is CASSSGTGKAGYTF. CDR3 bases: TGTGCCAGCAGCTCGGGGACAGGGAAAGCTGGCTACACCTTC.

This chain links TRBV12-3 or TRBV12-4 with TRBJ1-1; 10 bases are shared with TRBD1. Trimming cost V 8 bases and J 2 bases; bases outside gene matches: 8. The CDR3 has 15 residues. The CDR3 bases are TGTGCCAGCGAGGGGACAGGGGTTCGCAACACTGAAGCTTTCTTT. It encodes CASEGTGVRNTEAFF.

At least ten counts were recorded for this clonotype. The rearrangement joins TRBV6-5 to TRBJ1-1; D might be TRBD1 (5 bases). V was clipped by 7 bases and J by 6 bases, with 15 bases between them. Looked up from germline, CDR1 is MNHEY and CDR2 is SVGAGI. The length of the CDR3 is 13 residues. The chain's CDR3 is CASTRGDRSEAFF. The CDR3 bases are TGTGCCAGCACTCGGGGGGATCGCTCTGAAGCTTTCTTT.

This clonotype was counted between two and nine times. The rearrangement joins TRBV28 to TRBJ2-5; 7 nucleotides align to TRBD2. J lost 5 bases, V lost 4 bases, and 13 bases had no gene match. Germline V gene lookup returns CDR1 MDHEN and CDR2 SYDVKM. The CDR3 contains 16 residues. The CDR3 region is CASSSRDGGGPETQYF. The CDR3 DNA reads TGTGCCAGCAGTTCCCGGGATGGGGGGGGACCGGAGACCCAGTACTTC.

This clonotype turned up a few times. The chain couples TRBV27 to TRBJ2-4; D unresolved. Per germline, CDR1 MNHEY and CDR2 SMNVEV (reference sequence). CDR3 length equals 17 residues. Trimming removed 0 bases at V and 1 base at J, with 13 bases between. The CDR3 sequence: CASSLSSQSSAKNIQYF. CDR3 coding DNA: TGTGCCAGCAGTTTATCGAGTCAGTCTTCCGCCAAAAACATTCAGTACTTC.

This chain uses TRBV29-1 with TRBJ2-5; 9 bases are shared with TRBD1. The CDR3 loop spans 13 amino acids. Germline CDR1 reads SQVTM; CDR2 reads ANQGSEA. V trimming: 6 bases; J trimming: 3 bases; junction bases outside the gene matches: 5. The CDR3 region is CSVEGQGKETQYF. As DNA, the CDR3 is TGCAGCGTAGAGGGACAGGGCAAAGAGACCCAGTACTTC.

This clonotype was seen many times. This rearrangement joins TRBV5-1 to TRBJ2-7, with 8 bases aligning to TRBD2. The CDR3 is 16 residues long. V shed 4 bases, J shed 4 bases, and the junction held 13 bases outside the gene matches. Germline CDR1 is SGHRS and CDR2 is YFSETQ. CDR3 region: CASSPLWGAGEYEQYF. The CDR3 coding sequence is TGCGCCAGCAGCCCCCTTTGGGGAGCGGGAGAATACGAGCAGTACTTC.

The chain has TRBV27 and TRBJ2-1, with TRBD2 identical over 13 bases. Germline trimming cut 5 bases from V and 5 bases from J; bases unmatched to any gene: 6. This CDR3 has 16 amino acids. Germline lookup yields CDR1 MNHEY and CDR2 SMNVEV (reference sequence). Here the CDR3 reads CASSRRLAGGDNEQFF. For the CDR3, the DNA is TGTGCCAGCAGTCGCAGACTAGCGGGGGGTGACAATGAGCAGTTCTTC.

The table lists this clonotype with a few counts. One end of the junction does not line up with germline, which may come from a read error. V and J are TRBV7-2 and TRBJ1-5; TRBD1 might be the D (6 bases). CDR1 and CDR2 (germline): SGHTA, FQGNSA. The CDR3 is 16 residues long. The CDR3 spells CASSQSTGWGNRPQHF. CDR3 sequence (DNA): TGTGCCAGCAGCCAATCCACAGGGTGGGGGAATCGGCCCCAGCATTTT.

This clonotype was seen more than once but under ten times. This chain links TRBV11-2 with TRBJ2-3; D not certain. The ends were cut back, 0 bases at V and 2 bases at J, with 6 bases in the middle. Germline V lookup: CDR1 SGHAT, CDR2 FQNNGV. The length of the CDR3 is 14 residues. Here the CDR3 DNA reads TGTGCCAGCAGCTTAGATGTGTCCACAGATACGCAGTATTTT. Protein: CASSLDVSTDTQYF.

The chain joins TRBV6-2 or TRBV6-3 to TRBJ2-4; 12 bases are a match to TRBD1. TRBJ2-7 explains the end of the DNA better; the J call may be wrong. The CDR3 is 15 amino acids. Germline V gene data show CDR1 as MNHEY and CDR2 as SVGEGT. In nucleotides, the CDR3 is TGTGCCAGCATTCCGGGACAGGGGGCCACCTACGAGCAGTACTTC. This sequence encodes CASIPGQGATYEQYF.

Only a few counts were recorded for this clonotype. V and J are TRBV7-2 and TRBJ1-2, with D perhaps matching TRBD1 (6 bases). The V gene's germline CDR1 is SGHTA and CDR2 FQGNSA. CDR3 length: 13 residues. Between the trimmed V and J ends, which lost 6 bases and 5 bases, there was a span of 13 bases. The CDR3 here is CASSWYREYGYTF. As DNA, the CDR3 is TGTGCCAGCAGTTGGTACAGGGAATATGGCTACACCTTC.